Listed here are 28 T cell receptor beta chains from one sample, sequenced in a study of blood T cell repertoires in COVID-19. Sequencing was performed with immunoSEQ multiplex PCR; in TCRdb, only in-frame clones are kept and a portion is missing. The sample holds about 170,000 clones, about 83% seen once. Sample: peripheral blood. The source is a woman over 75 with acute or convalescent COVID-19.

The genes are TRBV7-2 and TRBJ1-1; 7 nucleotides match TRBD1. This CDR3 is 12 amino acids long. Looked up from germline, CDR1 is SGHTA and CDR2 is FQGNSA. V was clipped by 3 bases and J by 7 bases; unmatched bases: 2. The CDR3 loop reads CASSLGQIEAFF. CDR3 bases: TGTGCCAGCAGCTTGGGACAGATTGAAGCTTTCTTT.

This clone was detected only once. CDR3 bases: TGTGCCAGCAGCTTGGTGGGGCCGAATCAGCCCCAGCATTTT. It codes for CASSLVGPNQPQHF. The chain joins TRBV5-8 to TRBJ1-5, with a possible D match to TRBD1 (5 bases). Germline V gene data show CDR1 as SGHTS and CDR2 as YDEGEE. CDR3 length equals 14 residues. Trimming took off 0 bases at V and 4 bases at J, with 8 bases between the two ends.

This clone appeared a single time. The CDR3, as DNA: TGTGCCAGCAGCGTAGACCCGACAGCACTCAATGAAAAACTGTTTTTT. Protein product: CASSVDPTALNEKLFF. The V and J genes are TRBV9 and TRBJ1-4; a weak D match, TRBD1 (5 bases). The germline gives CDR1 SGDLS, CDR2 YYNGEE. The V end was cut by 0 bases, the J end by 5 bases, with 14 bases between. The CDR3 covers 16 residues.

This clone has a count of ten or more. The chain couples TRBV9 to TRBJ2-5; 11 bases map to TRBD2. The CDR3 is made up of 16 amino acids. The germline CDR1 and CDR2 sequences are SGDLS and YYNGEE. Unmatched junction bases numbered 6, after V lost 0 bases and J lost 5 bases. The CDR3 DNA is TGTGCCAGCAGCGTAGAGCTAGCGGGAGGTGGGGAGACCCAGTACTTC. Amino acids: CASSVELAGGGETQYF.

This chain uses TRBV11-3 with TRBJ2-1; tentative D call: TRBD1 (6 bases). This CDR3 is 16 amino acids long. Trimming cost V 2 bases and J 2 bases, with 13 bases left between them. Germline V gives CDR1 SGHNT, CDR2 YENEEA. CDR3 bases: TGTGCCAGCAGCTTAAAGCCAGGGGTCCCCTACAATGAGCAGTTCTTC. It translates to CASSLKPGVPYNEQFF.

The V and J genes are TRBV7-9 and TRBJ1-4; 7 nucleotides align to TRBD1. The germline V gene encodes CDR1 SEHNR and CDR2 FQNEAQ (reference sequence). This CDR3 has 14 residues. V lost 5 bases and J lost 7; bases outside the gene matches: 7. The CDR3 loop reads CASSQDRVGEKLFF. The CDR3 nucleotides are TGTGCCAGCAGCCAAGACAGGGTGGGTGAAAAACTGTTTTTT.

The sample holds one count of this clone. The rearrangement uses TRBV15 and TRBJ2-5; possible D gene TRBD2, 5 bases. Germline CDR1 and CDR2: LNHNV and YYDKDF (reference sequence). This CDR3 has 14 amino acids. Trimming left V 5 bases short and J 2 bases short, with 12 bases between. Here the CDR3 reads CATSGRTQQETQYF. The CDR3 DNA sequence: TGTGCCACCAGCGGGAGAACACAGCAAGAGACCCAGTACTTC.

The genes are TRBV10-3 and TRBJ1-5, with 9 bases aligning to TRBD1. Per the germline V gene, CDR1 is ENHRY and CDR2 is SYGVKD. CDR3 length equals 15 residues. With V trimmed by 3 bases and J by 6 bases, 6 bases remained unmatched. DNA of the CDR3: TGTGCCATCAGTGAAGAACAGGGGGCAGGTCAGCCCCAGCATTTT. Its protein product is CAISEEQGAGQPQHF.

The genes are TRBV7-2 and TRBJ1-1, with TRBD1 matching 7 bases. This CDR3 has 13 residues. The germline V gene encodes CDR1 SGHTA and CDR2 FQGNSA. V gave up 5 bases and J gave up 7 bases; unmatched junction bases: 7. The CDR3 region has the DNA TGTGCCAGCAGCGCACACGGGACAGATGAAGCTTTCTTT. Translated, it gives CASSAHGTDEAFF. The full variable domain, in which reference TRBV7-2 and TRBJ1-1 provide the parts outside the CDR3, is GAGVSQSPSNKVTEKGKDVELRCDPISGHTALYWYRQSLGQGLEFLIYFQGNSAPDKSGLPSDRFSAERTGGSVSTLTIQRTQQEDSAVYLCASSAHGTDEAFFGQGTRLTVV.

V gene TRBV19 combines with J gene TRBJ2-2; TRBD2 matches 11 bases. This CDR3 contains 17 residues. Germline V gene data show CDR1 as LNHDA and CDR2 as SQIVND (reference sequence). With V trimmed by 8 bases and J by 2 bases, 10 bases remained unmatched. The CDR3, as DNA: TGTGCCAGTCAGGAGGAAACTAGCGGGGGAAACACCGGGGAGCTGTTTTTT. This encodes CASQEETSGGNTGELFF.

The rearrangement links TRBV9 to TRBJ2-3; unclear D gene. Germline values: CDR1 SGDLS, CDR2 YYNGEE. Trimming took 2 bases from V and 2 from J, leaving 9 bases between them. The CDR3 contains 14 residues. CDR3 nucleotide sequence: TGTGCCAGCAGCGTTCTGACACCCACAGATACGCAGTATTTT. Encoded protein: CASSVLTPTDTQYF.

This clone was counted only a few times. The V and J genes are TRBV19 and TRBJ2-5, with 9 bases fitting TRBD1. Germline loops: CDR1 LNHDA, CDR2 SQIVND (reference sequence). Trimming cost V 3 bases and J 4 bases; bases outside gene matches: 3. The CDR3 length is 14 residues. Here the CDR3 reads CASSIGGQGETQYF. DNA for the CDR3: TGTGCCAGTAGTATCGGGGGACAGGGAGAGACCCAGTACTTC.

The chain couples TRBV7-2 to TRBJ2-1; TRBD2 agrees at 8 bases. Unmatched junction bases numbered 7, after V lost 3 bases and J lost 6 bases. This CDR3 is 15 amino acids long. Per germline, CDR1 SGHTA and CDR2 FQGNSA. CDR3 in amino acids: CASSFPLAVSNEQFF. The CDR3 DNA follows: TGTGCCAGCAGCTTCCCACTAGCGGTGAGCAATGAGCAGTTCTTC.

The chain uses TRBV5-5 and TRBJ1-1, with D hard to call. V was cut by 2 bases and J by 1 base, with 9 bases left in between. Germline loops: CDR1 SGHKS, CDR2 YYEKEE (reference sequence). This CDR3 is 14 amino acids long. The CDR3, as DNA: TGTGCCAGCAGCTTTCTAGTTGGGAACACTGAAGCTTTCTTT. Amino acids: CASSFLVGNTEAFF.

The chain uses TRBV7-8 and TRBJ1-1; D is perhaps TRBD1 (6 bases). Trimming took off 5 bases at V and 1 base at J, with 14 bases between the two ends. Looked up from germline, CDR1 is SGHVS and CDR2 is FQNEAQ. There are 15 residues in the CDR3. The chain's CDR3 is CASSDLTGPNTEAFF. CDR3 DNA sequence: TGTGCCAGCAGCGACCTGACAGGACCGAACACTGAAGCTTTCTTT.

The chain couples TRBV15 to TRBJ1-6; D unclear. V shed 5 bases and J shed 8 bases, with 7 bases lying between them. This CDR3 is built from 12 residues. Germline V gives CDR1 LNHNV, CDR2 YYDKDF (reference sequence). CDR3 sequence reads: CATSQEDSPLHF. CDR3 DNA sequence: TGTGCCACCAGCCAAGAGGATTCACCCCTCCACTTT. The variable domain in full, completed from reference TRBV15 and TRBJ1-6, reads DAMVIQNPRYQVTQFGKPVTLSCSQTLNHNVMYWYQQKSSQAPKLLFHYYDKDFNNEADTPDNFQSRRPNTSFCFLDIRSPGLGDTAMYLCATSQEDSPLHFGNGTRLTVT.

The chain links TRBV12-3 or TRBV12-4 to TRBJ2-2, with 9 positions matching TRBD1. The J segment lost 6 bases and the V segment lost 6 bases, leaving 2 bases of the junction unmatched. The CDR3 loop spans 13 amino acids. The CDR3 loop is CASSRQGAGELFF. CDR3 bases: TGTGCCAGCAGCCGACAGGGGGCCGGGGAGCTGTTTTTT.

J is TRBJ1-1 and V is TRBV19; perhaps TRBD1 as D (6 bases). Germline V lookup: CDR1 LNHDA, CDR2 SQIVND (reference sequence). CDR3 size: 14 residues. V dropped 4 bases and J dropped 4 bases, with 13 bases sitting between them. The CDR3 bases are TGTGCCAGTAGTAGGCAGGGGAGGGGCACTGAAGCTTTCTTT. This gives the protein CASSRQGRGTEAFF.

The chain employs TRBV10-2 and TRBJ2-7; 7 positions match TRBD1. CDR1 WSHSY and CDR2 SAAADI come from the germline V gene. CDR3 length: 14 residues. J gave up 5 bases and V 2 bases, and 6 bases lay outside the gene matches. In nucleotides, the CDR3 is TGCGCCAGCAGTGAGGGGGACAGTGGCCACGAGCAGTACTTC. Translated, it gives CASSEGDSGHEQYF.

The chain employs TRBV30 and TRBJ1-2; no clear D gene. CDR1 is GTSNPN and CDR2 is SVGIG in the germline V gene (reference sequence). Between the trimmed V and J ends, which lost 2 bases and 8 bases, there was a span of 12 bases. The CDR3 runs to 12 residues. CDR3 protein: CAWSREREGYTF. Here the CDR3 DNA reads TGTGCCTGGAGTAGGGAGAGGGAAGGCTACACCTTC.

The chain carries TRBV6-1 and TRBJ2-7; tentative D call: TRBD1 (6 bases). Germline lookup yields CDR1 MNHNS and CDR2 SASEGT. V lost 1 base, J lost 12 bases, and 13 bases lay in between. The length of the CDR3 is 12 residues. The CDR3 bases are TGTGCCAGCAGTGAAGTCCGGGACACTTTGTACTTC. Protein: CASSEVRDTLYF.

The rearrangement uses TRBV11-3 and TRBJ1-5; TRBD1 is a possible D gene (6 bases). With 2 bases removed from V and 2 bases from J, the gap between germline ends came to 13 bases. Looked up from germline, CDR1 is SGHNT and CDR2 is YENEEA. This CDR3 spans 16 amino acids. CDR3 in amino acids: CASSLWGPCGNQPQHF. The CDR3, as DNA: TGTGCCAGCAGCTTATGGGGGCCTTGTGGCAATCAGCCCCAGCATTTT.

This clone has only one observation. The chain uses TRBV27 and TRBJ2-2; D remains unclear. CDR3 size: 13 residues. Germline V gene sequence: CDR1 MNHEY, CDR2 SMNVEV (reference sequence). V shed 5 bases and J shed 6 bases, with 10 bases lying between them. The CDR3 reads CASSPSRAGELFF. DNA for the CDR3: TGTGCCAGCAGTCCCTCCCGGGCCGGGGAGCTGTTTTTT.

V and J are TRBV30 and TRBJ1-2; a weak D match, TRBD1 (5 bases). The CDR3 runs 11 residues. V lost 2 bases, J lost 8 bases, and 9 bases lay in between. Germline CDR1 and CDR2: GTSNPN and SVGIG (reference sequence). CDR3 sequence (DNA): TGTGCCTGGAGTCCCCGGGGGGGCTACACCTTC. Protein sequence: CAWSPRGGYTF.

The rearrangement uses TRBV6-6 and TRBJ2-1; 11 nucleotides line up with TRBD2. This CDR3 is 14 amino acids long. Trimming at V came to 6 bases and at J to 6 bases, leaving 4 bases not matched to a gene. In germline, CDR1 is MNHNY, CDR2 SVGAGI (reference sequence). This CDR3 is CASRPGLAANEQFF. The CDR3 coding sequence is TGTGCCAGCAGACCGGGACTAGCGGCCAATGAGCAGTTCTTC.

J is TRBJ1-3 and V is TRBV6-5; TRBD1 matches 8 bases. CDR1 MNHEY and CDR2 SVGAGI come from the germline V gene. Trimming at V came to 7 bases and at J to 4 bases, leaving 6 bases not matched to a gene. This CDR3 has 14 residues. CDR3 region: CASTQGAGGNTIYF. The CDR3 DNA reads as TGTGCCAGCACCCAGGGGGCAGGAGGAAACACCATATATTTT.

The chain joins TRBV9 to TRBJ1-3, with 10 bases lining up with TRBD1. CDR1 SGDLS and CDR2 YYNGEE come from the germline V gene. Trimming took 4 bases from V and 8 from J; bases not matched to a gene: 9. CDR3 length: 15 residues. The CDR3 is CASSPGQGGQDTIYF. Written as DNA, the CDR3 is TGTGCCAGCAGCCCTGGACAGGGGGGACAGGACACCATATATTTT.

This clone came up a few times. J is TRBJ2-3 and V is TRBV28, with TRBD2 identical over 9 bases. CDR3 size: 14 residues. In germline, CDR1 is MDHEN, CDR2 SYDVKM. The junction had 6 bases not matched to a gene; V was cut back by 3 bases and J by 8 bases. The CDR3 protein is CASSFLAGHSTQYF. The CDR3 nucleotides are TGTGCCAGCAGTTTCCTAGCGGGGCATTCTACGCAGTATTTT.